This T cell receptor beta chain was identified during a study of siplizumab effects on memory and regulatory T cells. This CDR3 contains 16 residues. The V gene lost 2 bases and the J gene lost 2 bases, with 14 bases spanning the gap. Germline-derived CDR1 and CDR2 are SGHRS and YFSETQ. A remark on this clone: Its antigen is not known.

Study observations and caveats: The apparent diversity of naive T cells exceeded that of memory cells, and naive T cells seemed to make a major contribution to the alloresponse.

This table comes from immunoSEQ multiplex PCR, and its TCRdb copy is limited to in-frame clones, with some not included. Of roughly 56,000 clones in the sample, more than 80% are singletons; the top ten hold 30% to 40%. J is TRBJ2-1 and V is TRBV5-1; possible D gene TRBD2, 6 bases. The sample taken for sequencing was CD8+ T cells sorted from blood. The receptor comes from a human donor in good health. The CDR3 coding sequence is TGCGCCAGCAGCTTTTTAGCGGAGCCCACCTACAATGAGCAGTTCTTC. This gives the protein CASSFLAEPTYNEQFF. The variable domain in full, with the rest retrieved from reference TRBV5-1 and TRBJ2-1, is KAGVTQTPRYLIKTRGQQVTLSCSPISGHRSVSWYQQTPGQGLQFLFEYFSETQRNKGNFPGRFSGRQFSNSRSEMNVSTLELGDSALYLCASSFLAEPTYNEQFFGPGTRLTVL.